This T cell receptor beta chain was identified in a study of cytomegalovirus exposure and HLA in healthy donors. Study-wide results and caveats: In vitro confirmation showed three CMV-associated chains to be CMV antigen specific. 87-base-pair reads could not separate some V segments, including TRBV6-2 and TRBV6-3. Donors belonging to an Asian-associated ancestry cluster reportedly showed fewer N-insertions in productive TCRs than the approximately 690-donor mean, according to what a later analysis found. Equally common other TCR beta chains were less clonally expanded than HLA-associated ones, a later analysis found.

As concerns this clone: Its target is unknown.

The germline V gene has CDR1 PRHDT and CDR2 FYEKMQ (reference sequence). CDR3 length: 14 residues. With V trimmed by 4 bases and J by 7 bases, 7 bases remained unmatched. Both 60 Vbeta primers and 13 Jbeta primers went into the PCR. Produced via immunoSEQ multiplex PCR; TCRdb's table is partial and in-frame only. The sample shows 120,000 to 150,000 clones, about 74% of them seen only once. The rearrangement links TRBV13 to TRBJ2-4, with 7 bases lining up with TRBD1. The clonotype comes from a woman aged 35 to 49 in good health and CMV-seronegative. Sequenced sample: PBMCs. Here the CDR3 DNA reads TGTGCCAGCAGCTCCGACAGGGTTAGGAACATTCAGTACTTC. This sequence encodes CASSSDRVRNIQYF.